This TCR beta chain derives from a study of shared clonotypes between healthy human individuals. The V and J ends lost 4 bases and 0 bases respectively, with 6 bases between them. The CDR3 is 14 residues long. Germline assignment: CDR1 SGHVS and CDR2 FNYEAQ. Libraries were prepared by immunoSEQ multiplex PCR; TCRdb keeps only in-frame clonotypes and omits some of them. The sample contains roughly 650,000 clones, more than 95% of which appear only once. Material for sequencing was naive CD4+ T cells sorted from blood. Subset described: CD45RA+ positively selected. This sequence was found in a woman in her 30s in good health. The V gene is TRBV7-6, the J gene TRBJ2-2, with D tentatively TRBD2 (5 bases). The CDR3 sequence is CASSSDSNTGELFF. CDR3 DNA: TGTGCCAGCAGCTCGGACTCGAACACCGGGGAGCTGTTTTTT.